The 9 T cell receptor beta chains below all came from one sample that was sequenced in a study of blood T cell repertoires in COVID-19. Repertoires were generated with immunoSEQ multiplex PCR, while TCRdb's copy carries only in-frame clones and drops some. This sample yields about 74,000 clones, of which roughly 91% are seen a single time; approximately 29% belongs to the top ten. Sequencing used peripheral blood. Every receptor here comes from a woman aged 80 or over with active or convalescent COVID-19.

The rearrangement links TRBV30 to TRBJ2-2, with D tentatively TRBD1 (5 bases). Germline assignment: CDR1 GTSNPN and CDR2 SVGIG (reference sequence). This CDR3 spans 14 amino acids. Trimming removed 0 bases at V and 7 bases at J, with 12 bases between. The CDR3 DNA reads TGTGCCTGGAGTGTAGGGGCCAGTCTCGGGGAGCTGTTTTTT. Residues: CAWSVGASLGELFF. Drawing the rest from reference TRBV30 and TRBJ2-2, the complete variable domain is SQTIHQWPATLVQPVGSPLSLECTVEGTSNPNLYWYRQAAGRGLQLLFYSVGIGQISSEVPQNLSASRPQDRQFILSSKKLLLSDSGFYLCAWSVGASLGELFFGEGSRLTVL.

This chain links TRBV6-5 with TRBJ1-1, with TRBD1 identical over 7 bases. This CDR3 contains 13 residues. The germline V gene encodes CDR1 MNHEY and CDR2 SVGAGI. V shed 7 bases and J 4 bases; nucleotides not matched to a gene: 6. The CDR3 sequence: CASNPTGFTEAFF. Here the CDR3 DNA reads TGTGCCAGCAACCCGACAGGGTTCACTGAAGCTTTCTTT.

V is TRBV19 and J is TRBJ1-2; TRBD1 is a possible D gene (5 bases). V was clipped by 5 bases and J by 0 bases, with 10 bases between them. This CDR3 has 14 residues. Per germline, CDR1 LNHDA and CDR2 SQIVND (reference sequence). CDR3 nucleotides: TGTGCCAGTAGTTGGCAGGGTGCTAACTATGGCTACACCTTC. It is translated as CASSWQGANYGYTF. Supplemented by reference TRBV19 and TRBJ1-2, the full variable domain reads DGGITQSPKYLFRKEGQNVTLSCEQNLNHDAMYWYRQDPGQGLRLIYYSQIVNDFQKGDIAEGYSVSREKKESFPLTVTSAQKNPTAFYLCASSWQGANYGYTFGSGTRLTVV.

The gene calls are TRBV6-5 and TRBJ1-2; D is possibly TRBD1 (6 bases). The germline V gene has CDR1 MNHEY and CDR2 SVGAGI. Between the trimmed V and J ends, which lost 6 bases and 5 bases, there was a span of 19 bases. This CDR3 has 15 residues. The CDR3 region is CASRAYPGAGYGYTF. As DNA, the CDR3 is TGTGCCAGCAGAGCATACCCAGGGGCTGGTTATGGCTACACCTTC.

The gene calls are TRBV15 and TRBJ2-5, with D maybe TRBD2 (5 bases). The germline gives CDR1 LNHNV, CDR2 YYDKDF (reference sequence). V lost 6 bases to trimming and J lost 6 bases, with 14 bases between them. This CDR3 is 13 amino acids long. The CDR3 is CATSPGVEQTQYF. The CDR3 nucleotides read TGTGCCACCAGTCCCGGGGTGGAACAGACCCAGTACTTC.

The V call is TRBV5-1, the J call TRBJ2-5, with a possible D match to TRBD1 (6 bases). The V end was cut by 5 bases, the J end by 4 bases, with 30 bases between. The CDR3 runs to 19 residues. Germline lookup yields CDR1 SGHRS and CDR2 YFSETQ. In DNA, the CDR3 is TGCGCCAGCAGTTCAACTTCGGAGACAGGTTTACGACGTAGAGAGACCCAGTACTTC. Amino acids: CASSSTSETGLRRRETQYF.

V and J are TRBV19 and TRBJ1-5, with D perhaps TRBD1 (6 bases). Trimming shortened V by 3 bases and J by 3 bases, and 9 bases separated the two germline ends. The CDR3 contains 14 residues. The germline gives CDR1 LNHDA, CDR2 SQIVND (reference sequence). CDR3 residues: CASSINRDNQPQHF. In DNA, the CDR3 is TGTGCCAGTAGTATTAACAGGGACAATCAGCCCCAGCATTTT.

This clone showed up just a few times. The rearrangement links TRBV4-1 to TRBJ2-1; D possibly corresponds to TRBD2 (6 bases). Germline V gene sequence: CDR1 MGHRA, CDR2 YSYEKL. The CDR3 consists of 15 residues. V dropped 4 bases and J dropped 3 bases, with 13 bases sitting between them. The CDR3 region is CASSRVRGFYNEQFF. CDR3 in DNA: TGCGCCAGCAGCCGCGTGCGGGGATTCTACAATGAGCAGTTCTTC.

This rearrangement joins TRBV30 to TRBJ2-2; no clear D gene. V lost 5 bases to trimming and J lost 0 bases, with 10 bases between them. Germline V gene lookup returns CDR1 GTSNPN and CDR2 SVGIG (reference sequence). The CDR3 is 14 amino acids. The CDR3 coding sequence is TGTGCCTGGGGAAAATCGGCGAACACCGGGGAGCTGTTTTTT. Translating it yields CAWGKSANTGELFF.